This entry lists 22 T cell receptor beta chains sequenced from one sample in a study of CD8+CD57+ T cells in acquired aplastic anemia. TCR beta VDJ and CDR3 were profiled, and genomic DNA was the template. TCRdb reprocessed the reads via MiXCR and lists one record per CDR3 protein. The table shows hundreds of thousands of distinct CDR3 sequences, with 25% to 40% occurring only once. Individuals selected for sequencing had exhibited CD8+CD57+ cell expansion on flow cytometry. The sample taken for sequencing was sorted CD4+, CD8+, or CD8+CD57+ T cells (not recorded which) from PBMCs. All receptors come from a human donor with aplastic anemia.

This rearrangement joins TRBV12-3 or TRBV12-4 to TRBJ1-5; D gene unclear. This CDR3 contains 14 residues. V was pared by 4 bases and J by 0 bases, with 7 bases between. In DNA, the CDR3 is TGTGCCAGCAGTTCGGCCCTTAGCAATCAGCCCCAGCATTTT. This gives the protein CASSSALSNQPQHF.

This clonotype was observed a handful of times. The V and J genes are TRBV7-6 and TRBJ1-1, with TRBD1 identical over 7 bases. Germline trimming cut 5 bases from V and 2 bases from J; bases unmatched to any gene: 8. The CDR3 runs to 15 residues. Looked up from germline, CDR1 is SGHVS and CDR2 is FNYEAQ. The CDR3 sequence is CASSQGDRDNTEAFF. In DNA, the CDR3 is TGTGCCAGCAGCCAAGGAGACAGGGACAACACTGAAGCTTTCTTT.

A word on this clonotype: A much larger clone differs from this one at a single base, so this may be a read error. The rearrangement joins TRBV2 to TRBJ2-5; 8 positions agree with TRBD1. Germline CDR1 and CDR2: SNHLY and FYNNEI. The V gene end was trimmed by 5 bases and the J gene end by 3 bases; junction bases not matched to a gene: 8. The CDR3 is made up of 15 amino acids. The CDR3 loop is CASSLATGVKETQYF. The CDR3 DNA reads TGTGCCAGCAGTTTAGCGACAGGGGTGAAAGAGACCCAGTACTTC.

Notes on this clonotype: The junction departs from germline at one end; a sequencing error may be responsible. V is TRBV7-9 and J is TRBJ1-4; D is undetermined. The CDR3 extends over 15 amino acids. CDR1 SEHNR and CDR2 FQNEAQ come from the germline V gene (reference sequence). The DNA of the CDR3 is TGTGCCAGCAGCTTATCAGACCTCCCTAATGAAAAACTGCTTTTT. Its translation: CASSLSDLPNEKLLF.

This clonotype was observed at least ten times. This rearrangement joins TRBV7-9 to TRBJ2-5; maybe TRBD1 (6 bases). Germline CDR1 and CDR2: SEHNR and FQNEAQ (reference sequence). Between the trimmed V and J ends, which lost 5 bases and 4 bases, there was a span of 20 bases. This CDR3 has 16 residues. DNA for the CDR3: TGTGCCAGCAGCCGAGGACAGTCCGTGGTTGGAGAGACCCAGTACTTC. This gives the protein CASSRGQSVVGETQYF.

In its sample, this clonotype was seen a few times. The chain joins TRBV4-1 to TRBJ1-4; D not certain. V lost 3 bases to trimming and J lost 0 bases, with 11 bases between them. The CDR3 is 16 amino acids. Germline CDR1 and CDR2: MGHRA and YSYEKL. DNA for the CDR3: TGCGCCAGCAGCCAGGGAGTTGGGGCAACTAATGAAAAACTGTTTTTT. It encodes CASSQGVGATNEKLFF.

This clonotype has just a few counts. The chain recombines TRBV5-1 with TRBJ1-1; TRBD1 agrees at 7 bases. Germline CDR1 reads SGHRS; CDR2 reads YFSETQ. The CDR3 loop spans 14 amino acids. V was clipped by 7 bases and J by 5 bases; unmatched bases: 11. The CDR3 loop is CASLPRDSSTEAFF. The CDR3 nucleotides read TGCGCCAGCCTTCCCCGGGACAGCTCTACTGAAGCTTTCTTT. The full variable domain, in which reference TRBV5-1 and TRBJ1-1 provide the parts outside the CDR3, is KAGVTQTPRYLIKTRGQQVTLSCSPISGHRSVSWYQQTPGQGLQFLFEYFSETQRNKGNFPGRFSGRQFSNSRSEMNVSTLELGDSALYLCASLPRDSSTEAFFGQGTRLTVV.

This chain links TRBV7-2 with TRBJ2-7; 7 bases align to TRBD1. The CDR3 runs to 16 residues. V lost 4 bases, J lost 3 bases, and 12 bases stayed unmatched. Germline lookup yields CDR1 SGHTA and CDR2 FQGNSA. In DNA, the CDR3 is TGTGCCAGCAGCTCCGACACTCAGGACAGGAACTACGAGCAGTACTTC. Translated: CASSSDTQDRNYEQYF.

This clonotype was counted ten times or more. The rearrangement uses TRBV19 and TRBJ2-1; 9 nucleotides align to TRBD1. The CDR3 sequence is 15 residues long. Germline V CDR1 and CDR2: LNHDA, SQIVND (reference sequence). J was trimmed by 8 bases and V by 2 bases; bases with no gene match: 7. The CDR3 coding sequence is TGTGCCAGTAGTATAACGGGACAGGGTGTCCATGAGCAGTTCTTC. Amino acids: CASSITGQGVHEQFF.

This clonotype was seen only a few times. The V and J genes are TRBV5-1 and TRBJ2-3; tentatively, D is TRBD2 (6 bases). CDR3 length: 15 residues. Trimming pared 6 bases from V and 4 bases from J, leaving 18 bases between. Germline V gives CDR1 SGHRS, CDR2 YFSETQ. Written as DNA, the CDR3 is TGCGCCAGCACCATGCTACCGCGCGGGGCAGATACGCAGTATTTT. Amino acid sequence: CASTMLPRGADTQYF.

The chain recombines TRBV30 with TRBJ2-7; D not resolved. The CDR3 is 13 amino acids. The V gene's germline CDR1 is GTSNPN and CDR2 SVGIG (reference sequence). The germline V and J ends were trimmed by 4 bases and 0 bases, with 10 bases remaining between them. The CDR3 nucleotides read TGTGCCTGGAAACAGAAGAGCTCCTACGAGCAGTACTTC. Residues: CAWKQKSSYEQYF.

In this sample, this clonotype turned up a few times. The genes are TRBV20-1 and TRBJ1-3, with a weak D call TRBD1 (5 bases). V lost 5 bases, J lost 8 bases, and 25 bases lay in between. CDR1 DFQATT and CDR2 SNEGSKA come from the germline V gene (reference sequence). The CDR3 is 16 residues long. In DNA, the CDR3 is TGCAGTGCTCCCCGGTTTGGGACCCCTCGGGGAGACACCATATATTTT. This sequence encodes CSAPRFGTPRGDTIYF.

In this sample, this clonotype turned up a few times. The gene calls are TRBV7-9 and TRBJ1-6; 11 bases align to TRBD1. After removal of 5 bases from V and 9 bases from J, the junction contained 6 bases not matched to a gene. CDR1 is SEHNR and CDR2 is FQNEAQ in the germline V gene (reference sequence). The CDR3 covers 15 residues. CDR3: CASSLDGTGGSPLHF. CDR3 DNA: TGTGCCAGCAGCCTGGACGGGACAGGGGGTTCACCCCTCCACTTT. Based on the CDR3 plus reference TRBV7-9 and TRBJ1-6, the full variable domain is DTGVSQNPRHKITKRGQNVTFRCDPISEHNRLYWYRQTLGQGPEFLTYFQNEAQLEKSRLLSDRFSAERPKGSFSTLEIQRTEQGDSAMYLCASSLDGTGGSPLHFGNGTRLTVT.

This chain uses TRBV5-8 with TRBJ2-7, with D perhaps TRBD2 (5 bases). The CDR3 sequence is 13 residues long. The germline V and J ends were trimmed by 0 bases and 5 bases, with 9 bases remaining between them. Germline V CDR1 and CDR2: SGHTS, YDEGEE. CDR3 in amino acids: CASSLAGIHEQYF. The CDR3 nucleotides are TGTGCCAGCAGCTTGGCGGGGATACACGAGCAGTACTTC.

This clonotype was picked up many times. V gene TRBV20-1 combines with J gene TRBJ2-7; no definite D call. The CDR3 is made up of 13 amino acids. V lost 3 bases to trimming and J lost 7 bases, with 16 bases between them. Germline V lookup: CDR1 DFQATT, CDR2 SNEGSKA (reference sequence). The CDR3 DNA reads as TGCAGTGCTAGGGCAGGACCCTTTTCGGAGCAGTACTTC. This translates into CSARAGPFSEQYF.

The V gene is TRBV29-1, the J gene TRBJ1-1; D not resolved. V lost 8 bases and J lost 4, with 14 bases in between. Germline V gene lookup returns CDR1 SQVTM and CDR2 ANQGSEA. The length of the CDR3 is 12 residues. The CDR3 here is CSSARAGTEAFF. The CDR3 nucleotides are TGCAGCTCCGCTCGGGCAGGCACTGAAGCTTTCTTT.

J is TRBJ1-5 and V is TRBV6-1, with 11 positions matching TRBD1. Trimming took 5 bases from V and 3 from J; bases not matched to a gene: 3. Germline V CDR1 and CDR2: MNHNS, SASEGT. CDR3 size: 15 residues. The CDR3 protein is CASSRDRGFNQPQHF. The CDR3 DNA sequence: TGTGCCAGCAGTCGGGACAGGGGGTTCAATCAGCCCCAGCATTTT.

This clonotype was detected only a few times. The chain joins TRBV11-1 to TRBJ2-7; TRBD2 matches 8 bases. This CDR3 has 19 residues. CDR1 and CDR2 from the germline V gene are SGHAT and FQDESV (reference sequence). After removal of 2 bases from V and 0 bases from J, the junction contained 15 bases not matched to a gene. This CDR3 is CASSLFGGGVQANSYEQYF. Written as DNA, the CDR3 is TGTGCCAGCAGCTTATTCGGGGGGGGGGTTCAGGCAAACTCCTACGAGCAGTACTTC.

This clonotype was counted between two and nine times. The CDR3 reads CASRQGPETSYGYTF. DNA of the CDR3: TGCGCCAGCCGACAGGGCCCAGAGACTAGCTATGGCTACACCTTC. This sequence joins TRBV5-1 and TRBJ1-2; 7 nucleotides line up with TRBD1. There are 15 residues in the CDR3. The junction had 13 bases not matched to a gene; V was cut back by 7 bases and J by 4 bases. CDR1 is SGHRS, CDR2 YFSETQ, per germline.

This clonotype was counted between two and nine times. This chain uses TRBV4-1 with TRBJ2-3; 9 nucleotides align to TRBD1. Germline assignment: CDR1 MGHRA and CDR2 YSYEKL. The CDR3 contains 14 residues. V lost 4 bases, J lost 3 bases, and 2 bases stayed unmatched. CDR3 sequence reads: CASSRQGVTDTQYF. The CDR3 bases are TGCGCCAGCAGCCGACAGGGGGTTACAGATACGCAGTATTTT.

This clonotype has a count of ten or more. The rearrangement joins TRBV20-1 to TRBJ1-1; D unresolved. V shed 2 bases and J shed 1 base, with 5 bases lying between them. CDR1 DFQATT and CDR2 SNEGSKA come from the germline V gene (reference sequence). The CDR3 has 12 amino acids. CDR3 nucleotides: TGCAGTGCTAGAAGGGAGAACACTGAAGCTTTCTTT. Translated, it gives CSARRENTEAFF.

This clonotype has a single count. The gene calls are TRBV10-3 and TRBJ2-1; D unresolved. The ends were cut back, 2 bases at V and 5 bases at J, with 10 bases in the middle. Germline V lookup: CDR1 ENHRY, CDR2 SYGVKD. The CDR3 has 14 amino acids. The CDR3 region is CAISELAANNEQFF. The CDR3 nucleotides read TGTGCCATCAGTGAGCTTGCGGCCAACAATGAGCAGTTCTTC.